The 5 T cell receptor beta chains presented below share a single source sample, sequenced in a study of spatial heterogeneity in lung cancer. Overall study findings and caveats: Expanded intratumoral alpha and beta TCR counts tracked tumor mutation counts.

MiXCR, applied by TCRdb to the 5' RACE reads, yields one record per CDR3 protein. The profile covers 8,700 or so distinct CDR3 sequences, with approximately 15% appearing a single time and 14% taken by the ten largest. Time point reported: sample taken at primary tumor resection. These receptors have no identified antigens. The source was lung tumor tissue, collected at surgery. These receptor sequences come from a male donor with early-stage non-small cell lung cancer.

This clonotype was counted ten times or more. The CDR3 protein is CASSRTGFTEAFF. The CDR3 DNA is TGTGCCAGCAGTAGGACAGGGTTTACTGAAGCTTTCTTT. The chain employs TRBV6-1 and TRBJ1-1; TRBD1 matches at 8 bases. The CDR3 is 13 amino acids. Germline CDR1 reads MNHNS; CDR2 reads SASEGT. Trimming at V came to 5 bases and at J to 5 bases, leaving 4 bases not matched to a gene.

This clonotype was seen ten or more times. The genes are TRBV5-1 and TRBJ2-7; possibly TRBD2 for D (5 bases). In germline, CDR1 is SGHRS, CDR2 YFSETQ. This CDR3 has 14 amino acids. V was shortened by 0 bases and J by 9 bases, with 16 bases between the two germline ends. CDR3: CASSLGVAGQRQYF. DNA of the CDR3: TGCGCCAGCAGCTTGGGAGTGGCGGGCCAGCGGCAGTACTTC.

This clonotype appeared many times. The gene calls are TRBV18 and TRBJ1-2; 8 bases map to TRBD1. The germline V gene encodes CDR1 KGHSH and CDR2 LQKENI. CDR3 length: 14 residues. V lost 4 bases to trimming and J lost 6 bases; unmatched junction nucleotides: 7. DNA for the CDR3: TGTGCCAGCTCACAGGCGGACAGGGCGGATGGCTACACCTTC. This gives the protein CASSQADRADGYTF.

The chain has TRBV5-4 and TRBJ1-6; 11 bases agree with TRBD1. V lost 3 bases to trimming and J lost 5 bases; unmatched junction nucleotides: 1. The CDR3 runs to 15 residues. Germline assignment: CDR1 SGHNT and CDR2 YYREEE (reference sequence). The CDR3 region has the DNA TGTGCCAGCAGCTGGGGACAGGGGGATAATTCACCCCTCCACTTT. As protein: CASSWGQGDNSPLHF. Based on the CDR3 plus reference TRBV5-4 and TRBJ1-6, the full variable domain is ETGVTQSPTHLIKTRGQQVTLRCSSQSGHNTVSWYQQALGQGPQFIFQYYREEENGRGNFPPRFSGLQFPNYSSELNVNALELDDSALYLCASSWGQGDNSPLHFGNGTRLTVT.

This chain connects TRBV28 to TRBJ2-7; D not certain. V lost 9 bases and J 2 bases, leaving 14 bases between the germline ends. The CDR3 is 13 residues long. Germline V gene sequence: CDR1 MDHEN, CDR2 SYDVKM. CDR3 coding DNA: TGTGCCAGTCTGACTGGACCAACCTACGAGCAGTACTTC. Its translation: CASLTGPTYEQYF.